The subject of this entry is one T cell receptor beta chain. The CDR3 extends over 15 amino acids. With 2 bases clipped from V and 5 bases from J, the junction kept 8 bases outside the gene matches. Germline V gives CDR1 SEHNR, CDR2 FQNEAQ (reference sequence). This table comes from immunoSEQ multiplex PCR, and its TCRdb copy is limited to in-frame clones, with some not included. The table includes more than 65,000 clones, over 75% detected once. This specimen comes from a study of technical replicates of blood from a few donors. The sequenced sample consisted of T cells isolated from PBMCs. This TCR came from a human donor in good health. The V gene is TRBV7-9, the J gene TRBJ1-1, with 7 bases matching TRBD1. CDR3 DNA sequence: TGTGCCAGCAGCTTATCCCAGGCAGGGGGGACTGAAGCTTTCTTT. This codes for CASSLSQAGGTEAFF.